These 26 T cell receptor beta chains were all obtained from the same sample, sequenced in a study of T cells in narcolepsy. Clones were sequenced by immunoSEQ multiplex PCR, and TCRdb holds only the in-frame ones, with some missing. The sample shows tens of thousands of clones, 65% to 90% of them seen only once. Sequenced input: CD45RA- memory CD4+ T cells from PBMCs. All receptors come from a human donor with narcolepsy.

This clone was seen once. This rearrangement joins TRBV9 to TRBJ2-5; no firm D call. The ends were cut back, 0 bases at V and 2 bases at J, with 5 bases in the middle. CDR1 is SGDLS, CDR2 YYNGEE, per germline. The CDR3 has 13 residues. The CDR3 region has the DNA TGTGCCAGCAGCGTAGACAGACAAGAGACCCAGTACTTC. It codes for CASSVDRQETQYF.

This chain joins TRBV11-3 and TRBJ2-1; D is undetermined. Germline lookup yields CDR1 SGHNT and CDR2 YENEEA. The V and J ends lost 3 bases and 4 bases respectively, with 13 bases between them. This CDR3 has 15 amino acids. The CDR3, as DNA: TGTGCCAGCAGCTTGATGGAGATTGGGTACAATGAGCAGTTCTTC. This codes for CASSLMEIGYNEQFF.

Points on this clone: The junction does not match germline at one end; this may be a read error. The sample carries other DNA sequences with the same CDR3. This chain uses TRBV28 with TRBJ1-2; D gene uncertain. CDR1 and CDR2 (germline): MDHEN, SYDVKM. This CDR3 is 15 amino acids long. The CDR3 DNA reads TGTGCCAGCAGAGGGTGGATTCGTAGGGAGTCTGGCTACACTTTC. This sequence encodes CASRGWIRRESGYTF.

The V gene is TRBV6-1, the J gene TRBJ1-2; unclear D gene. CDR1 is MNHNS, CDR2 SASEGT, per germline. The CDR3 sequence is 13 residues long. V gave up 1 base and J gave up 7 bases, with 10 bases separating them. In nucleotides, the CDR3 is TGTGCCAGCAGTGAAGGAGGGTGGAGTGGCTACACCTTC. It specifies CASSEGGWSGYTF.

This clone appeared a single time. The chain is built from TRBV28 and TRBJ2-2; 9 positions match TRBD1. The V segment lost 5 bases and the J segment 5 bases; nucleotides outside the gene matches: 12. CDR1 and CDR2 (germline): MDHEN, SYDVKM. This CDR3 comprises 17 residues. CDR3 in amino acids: CASSLVFGTGRTGELFF. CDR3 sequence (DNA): TGTGCCAGCAGTCTAGTCTTCGGGACAGGGAGGACCGGGGAGCTGTTTTTT.

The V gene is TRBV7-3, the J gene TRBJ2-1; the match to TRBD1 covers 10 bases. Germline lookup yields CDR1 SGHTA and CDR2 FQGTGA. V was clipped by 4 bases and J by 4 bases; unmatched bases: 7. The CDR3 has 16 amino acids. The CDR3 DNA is TGTGCCAGCAGCTCGACAGGGGGCCAAGGTTACAATGAGCAGTTCTTC. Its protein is CASSSTGGQGYNEQFF. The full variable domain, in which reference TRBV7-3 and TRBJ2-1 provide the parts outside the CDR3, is GAGVSQTPSNKVTEKGKYVELRCDPISGHTALYWYRQSLGQGPEFLIYFQGTGAADDSGLPNDRFFAVRPEGSVSTLKIQRTERGDSAVYLCASSSTGGQGYNEQFFGPGTRLTVL.

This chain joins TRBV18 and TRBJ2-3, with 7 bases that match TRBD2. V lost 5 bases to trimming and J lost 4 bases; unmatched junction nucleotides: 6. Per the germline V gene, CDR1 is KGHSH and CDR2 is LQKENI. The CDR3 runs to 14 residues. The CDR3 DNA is TGTGCCAGCTCAACTTCGGGGGGAGCAGATACGCAGTATTTT. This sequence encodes CASSTSGGADTQYF.

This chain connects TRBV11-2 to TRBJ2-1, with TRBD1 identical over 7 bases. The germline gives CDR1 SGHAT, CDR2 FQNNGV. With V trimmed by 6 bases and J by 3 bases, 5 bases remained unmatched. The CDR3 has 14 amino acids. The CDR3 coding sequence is TGTGCCAGCAGTAAGGGACAGATCTACAATGAGCAGTTCTTC. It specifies CASSKGQIYNEQFF.

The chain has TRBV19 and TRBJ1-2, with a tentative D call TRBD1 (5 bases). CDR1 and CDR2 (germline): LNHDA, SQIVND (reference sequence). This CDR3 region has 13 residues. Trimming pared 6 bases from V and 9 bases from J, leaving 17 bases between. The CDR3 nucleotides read TGTGCCAGTAGGCGGGACGGGAGTTTTAGCTACACCTTC. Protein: CASRRDGSFSYTF.

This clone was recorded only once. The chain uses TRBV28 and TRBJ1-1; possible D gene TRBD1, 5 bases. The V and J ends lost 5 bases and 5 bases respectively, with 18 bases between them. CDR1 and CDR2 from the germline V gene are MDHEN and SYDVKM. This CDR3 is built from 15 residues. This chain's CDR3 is CASSRGGARHTEAFF. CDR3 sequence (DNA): TGTGCCAGCAGTAGGGGCGGGGCCAGGCATACTGAAGCTTTCTTT.

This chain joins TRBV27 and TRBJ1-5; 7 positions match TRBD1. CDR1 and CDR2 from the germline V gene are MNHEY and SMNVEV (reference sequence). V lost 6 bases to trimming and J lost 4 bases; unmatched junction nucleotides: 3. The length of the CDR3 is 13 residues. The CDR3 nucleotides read TGTGCCAGCAGAGGGACAGTAAATCAGCCCCAGCATTTT. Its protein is CASRGTVNQPQHF.

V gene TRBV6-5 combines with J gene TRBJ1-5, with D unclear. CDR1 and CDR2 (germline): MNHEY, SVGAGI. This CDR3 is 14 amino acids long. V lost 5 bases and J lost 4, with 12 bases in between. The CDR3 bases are TGTGCCAGCAGTGAAGGAGGTACTAATCAGCCCCAGCATTTT. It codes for CASSEGGTNQPQHF.

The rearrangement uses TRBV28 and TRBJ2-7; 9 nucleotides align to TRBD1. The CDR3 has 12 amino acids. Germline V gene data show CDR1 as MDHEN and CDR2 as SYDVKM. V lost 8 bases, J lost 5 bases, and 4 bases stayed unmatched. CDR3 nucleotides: TGTGCCAGCGGGACAGGGCTCCACGAGCAGTACTTC. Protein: CASGTGLHEQYF.

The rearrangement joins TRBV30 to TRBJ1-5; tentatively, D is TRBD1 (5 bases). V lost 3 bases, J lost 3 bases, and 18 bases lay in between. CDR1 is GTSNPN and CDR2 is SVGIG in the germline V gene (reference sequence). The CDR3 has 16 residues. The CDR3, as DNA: TGTGCCTGGAGCCCTAGAACAGGACGCATCAATCAGCCCCAGCATTTT. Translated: CAWSPRTGRINQPQHF. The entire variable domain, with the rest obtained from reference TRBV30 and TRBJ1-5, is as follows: SQTIHQWPATLVQPVGSPLSLECTVEGTSNPNLYWYRQAAGRGLQLLFYSVGIGQISSEVPQNLSASRPQDRQFILSSKKLLLSDSGFYLCAWSPRTGRINQPQHFGDGTRLSIL.

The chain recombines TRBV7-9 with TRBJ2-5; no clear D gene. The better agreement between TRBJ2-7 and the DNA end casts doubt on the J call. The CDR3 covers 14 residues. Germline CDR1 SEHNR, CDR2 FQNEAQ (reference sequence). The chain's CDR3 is CASSLDLGSYEQYF. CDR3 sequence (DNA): TGTGCCAGCAGCTTAGATTTAGGGTCCTACGAGCAGTACTTC.

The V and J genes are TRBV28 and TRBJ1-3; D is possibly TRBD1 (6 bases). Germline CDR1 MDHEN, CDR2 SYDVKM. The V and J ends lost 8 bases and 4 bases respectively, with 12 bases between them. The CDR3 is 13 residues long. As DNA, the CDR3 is TGTGCCAGCCACGGGACACTAGGAAACACCATATATTTT. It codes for CASHGTLGNTIYF.

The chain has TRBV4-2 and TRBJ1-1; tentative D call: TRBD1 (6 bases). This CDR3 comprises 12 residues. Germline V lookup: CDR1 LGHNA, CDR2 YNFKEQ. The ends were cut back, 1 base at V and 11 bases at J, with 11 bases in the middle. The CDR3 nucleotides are TGTGCCAGCAGCCAAGTCGGACAGAAGGCTTTCTTT. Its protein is CASSQVGQKAFF.

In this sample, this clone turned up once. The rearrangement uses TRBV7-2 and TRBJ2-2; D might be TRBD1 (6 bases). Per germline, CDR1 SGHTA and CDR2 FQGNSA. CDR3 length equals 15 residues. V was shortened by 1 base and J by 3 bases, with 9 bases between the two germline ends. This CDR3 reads CASSLEGGYTGELFF. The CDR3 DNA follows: TGTGCCAGCAGCTTAGAAGGGGGTTACACCGGGGAGCTGTTTTTT.

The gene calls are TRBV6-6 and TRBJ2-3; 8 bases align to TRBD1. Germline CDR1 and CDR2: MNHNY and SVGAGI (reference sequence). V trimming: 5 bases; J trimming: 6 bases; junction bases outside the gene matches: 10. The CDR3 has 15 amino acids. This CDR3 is CASSQGQGVKDTQYF. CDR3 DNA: TGTGCCAGCAGTCAAGGACAGGGCGTTAAGGATACGCAGTATTTT.

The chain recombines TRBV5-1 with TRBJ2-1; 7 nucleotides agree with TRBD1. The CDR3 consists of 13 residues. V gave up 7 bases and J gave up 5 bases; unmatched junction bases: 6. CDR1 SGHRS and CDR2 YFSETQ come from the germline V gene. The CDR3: CASGQTGNNEQFF. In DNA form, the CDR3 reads TGCGCCAGCGGCCAGACAGGGAACAATGAGCAGTTCTTC.

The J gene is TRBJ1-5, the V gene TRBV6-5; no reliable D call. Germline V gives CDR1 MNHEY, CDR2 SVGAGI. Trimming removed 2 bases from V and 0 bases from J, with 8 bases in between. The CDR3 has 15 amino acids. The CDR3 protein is CASSYQVRSNQPQHF. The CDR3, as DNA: TGTGCCAGCAGTTACCAGGTTCGTAGCAATCAGCCCCAGCATTTT.

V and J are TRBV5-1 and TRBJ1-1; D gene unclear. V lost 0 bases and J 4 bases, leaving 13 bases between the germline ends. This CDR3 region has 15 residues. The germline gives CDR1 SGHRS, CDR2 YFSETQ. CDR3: CASSLAEGISTEAFF. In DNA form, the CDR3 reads TGCGCCAGCAGCTTGGCCGAAGGGATCAGCACTGAAGCTTTCTTT.

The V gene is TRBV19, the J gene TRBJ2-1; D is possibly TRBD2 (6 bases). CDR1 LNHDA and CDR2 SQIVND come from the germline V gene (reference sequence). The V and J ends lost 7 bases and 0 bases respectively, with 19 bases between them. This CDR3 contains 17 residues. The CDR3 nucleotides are TGTGCCAGTACCCAACTAGCCTCCTTTAGCTCCTACAATGAGCAGTTCTTC. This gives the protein CASTQLASFSSYNEQFF.

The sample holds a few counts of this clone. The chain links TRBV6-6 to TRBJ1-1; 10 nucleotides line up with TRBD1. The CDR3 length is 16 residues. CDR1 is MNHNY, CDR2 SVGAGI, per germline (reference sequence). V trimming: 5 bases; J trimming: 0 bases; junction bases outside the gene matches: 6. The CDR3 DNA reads TGTGCCAGCAGTCAGGACAGGGGGATGTTGAACACTGAAGCTTTCTTT. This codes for CASSQDRGMLNTEAFF.

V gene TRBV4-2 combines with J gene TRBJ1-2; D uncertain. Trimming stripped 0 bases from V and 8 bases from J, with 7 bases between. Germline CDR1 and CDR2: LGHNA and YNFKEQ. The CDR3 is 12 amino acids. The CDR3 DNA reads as TGTGCCAGCAGCCAAGAGAATCGAGGCTACACCTTC. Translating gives CASSQENRGYTF.

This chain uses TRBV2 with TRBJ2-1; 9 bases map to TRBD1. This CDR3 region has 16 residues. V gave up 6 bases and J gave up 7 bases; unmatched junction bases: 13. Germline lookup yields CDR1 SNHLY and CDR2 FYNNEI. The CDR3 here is CASRELPGQGGNEQFF. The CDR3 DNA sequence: TGTGCCAGCAGAGAGCTCCCGGGACAGGGTGGGAATGAGCAGTTCTTC.